The rows below give T cell receptor beta chains drawn from one sample of a study of vaccination and CD4 T cells after COVID-19. No antigen has been identified for these receptors. One entry per CDR3 protein results from TCRdb running MiXCR on the PCR reads. The sample lists under 8,000 distinct CDR3 sequences; 45% to 65% were seen once. The sequenced sample was CD4+ T cells from blood, cultured in vitro. The source of these receptors is a human donor in good health. Each CDR3 is given with its conserved first and last residue. Each record gives: clone size, V gene, J gene, D gene, CDR3 DNA, CDR3 protein. The D gene is left open where the match is weak. Expanded clones are given a class, and other clones once, few, many or no size at all.

abundance: -; v_gene: TRBV6-5; j_gene: TRBJ2-2; d_gene: -; CDR3nt: TGTGCCAGCAGTTACATACACATAACCACCCCCCGGGAGCTGTTTTTT; CDR3aa: CASSYIHITTPRELFF
abundance: -; v_gene: TRBV7-9; j_gene: TRBJ2-1; d_gene: TRBD2; CDR3nt: TGTGCCAGCAGCGGGACTAGCGGGTCCACCTCCTACAATGAGCAGTTCTTC; CDR3aa: CASSGTSGSTSYNEQFF
abundance: -; v_gene: TRBV6-2/TRBV6-3; j_gene: TRBJ1-1; d_gene: -; CDR3nt: TGTGCCAGCAGTTACTACTCTTTCGGGGGCACGGAAGCTTTCTTT; CDR3aa: CASSYYSFGGTEAFF
abundance: -; v_gene: TRBV28; j_gene: TRBJ1-5; d_gene: -; CDR3nt: TGTGCCAGCAGTATAGGGAGTAACAATCAGCCCCAGCACTTT; CDR3aa: CASSIGSNNQPQHF
abundance: -; v_gene: TRBV27; j_gene: TRBJ2-2; d_gene: TRBD1; CDR3nt: TGTGCCAGCAGACGGACAGGAAACACCGGGGAGCTGTTTTTT; CDR3aa: CASRRTGNTGELFF
abundance: -; v_gene: TRBV20-1; j_gene: TRBJ2-5; d_gene: -; CDR3nt: TGCAGTGCTAGACCAGAAATAGGGATTATTCGGGAGACCCAGTACTTC; CDR3aa: CSARPEIGIIRETQYF
abundance: -; v_gene: TRBV27; j_gene: TRBJ1-1; d_gene: TRBD1; CDR3nt: TGTGCCAGCACTAAAACAGGGGGCACTGAAGCTTTCTTT; CDR3aa: CASTKTGGTEAFF
abundance: -; v_gene: TRBV4-1; j_gene: TRBJ1-2; d_gene: -; CDR3nt: TGCGCCAGCAGCCAAGATCTCGCCTATGGCTACACCTTC; CDR3aa: CASSQDLAYGYTF
abundance: few; v_gene: TRBV20-1; j_gene: TRBJ1-1; d_gene: -; CDR3nt: TGCAGTGCTAGAGTCACTTTCAGAGAAGGAGAGACTGAAGCTTTCTTT; CDR3aa: CSARVTFREGETEAFF
abundance: few; v_gene: TRBV2; j_gene: TRBJ2-7; d_gene: -; CDR3nt: TGTGCCAGCGGACGGGACCCCTACGAGCAGTACTTC; CDR3aa: CASGRDPYEQYF
abundance: few; v_gene: TRBV10-2; j_gene: TRBJ1-5; d_gene: TRBD1; CDR3nt: TGCGCCAGCAGGGAACAGGGGTCTGGTCAGCCCCAGCATTTT; CDR3aa: CASREQGSGQPQHF
abundance: -; v_gene: TRBV20-1; j_gene: TRBJ1-6; d_gene: -; CDR3nt: TGCAGTGCTAGAGTAGTCGGTTTTAATTCACCCCTCCACTTT; CDR3aa: CSARVVGFNSPLHF